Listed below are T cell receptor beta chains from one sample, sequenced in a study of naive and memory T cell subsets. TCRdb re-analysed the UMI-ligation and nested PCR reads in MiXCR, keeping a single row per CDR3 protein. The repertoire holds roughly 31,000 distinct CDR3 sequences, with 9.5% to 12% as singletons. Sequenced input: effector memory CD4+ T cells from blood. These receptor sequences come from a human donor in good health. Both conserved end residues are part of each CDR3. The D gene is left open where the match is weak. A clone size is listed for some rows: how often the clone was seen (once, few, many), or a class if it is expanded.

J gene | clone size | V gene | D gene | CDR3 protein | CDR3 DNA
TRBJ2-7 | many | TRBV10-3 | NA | CAIRSDVGGSYEQYF | TGTGCCATCAGGTCCGACGTAGGCGGCTCCTACGAGCAGTACTTC
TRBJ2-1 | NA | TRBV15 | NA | CATSRDTAIYNEQFF | TGTGCCACCAGCAGAGACACAGCGATCTACAATGAGCAGTTCTTC
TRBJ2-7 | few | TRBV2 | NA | CASSEVTSYEQYF | TGTGCCAGCAGTGAGGTGACCAGCTACGAGCAGTACTTC
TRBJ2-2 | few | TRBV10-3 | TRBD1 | CAIGDRGLSGELFF | TGTGCCATCGGGGACAGGGGTTTGTCCGGGGAGCTGTTTTTT
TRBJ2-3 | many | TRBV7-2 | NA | CASSLDGNTADTQYF | TGTGCCAGCAGCTTGGACGGTAATACGGCAGATACGCAGTATTTT
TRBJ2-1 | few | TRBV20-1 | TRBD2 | CSARGSRGEYNEQFF | TGCAGTGCTAGAGGGTCGCGGGGGGAGTACAATGAGCAGTTCTTC
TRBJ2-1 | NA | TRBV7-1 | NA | CASSYSRTRDEQFF | TGTGCCAGCAGCTACTCCAGGACCCGGGATGAGCAGTTCTTC
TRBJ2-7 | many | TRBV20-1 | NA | CSANRDGLSYEQYF | TGCAGTGCCAACCGGGACGGCCTCTCCTACGAGCAGTACTTC
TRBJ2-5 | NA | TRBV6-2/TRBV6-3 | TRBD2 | CASTRSSGGAGSETQYF | TGTGCCAGCACTCGGAGTAGCGGGGGGGCCGGTTCAGAGACCCAGTACTTC
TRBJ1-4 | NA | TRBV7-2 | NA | CASSYNWAGGGEKLFF | TGTGCCAGCAGCTACAATTGGGCAGGTGGTGGTGAAAAACTGTTTTTT
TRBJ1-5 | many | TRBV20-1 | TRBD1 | CSARAPGGENQPQHF | TGCAGTGCTAGAGCCCCAGGGGGCGAAAATCAGCCCCAGCATTTT
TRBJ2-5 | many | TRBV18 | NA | CASSRGQPQETQYF | TGTGCCAGCTCACGCGGACAGCCTCAAGAGACCCAGTACTTC
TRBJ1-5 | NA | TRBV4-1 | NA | CASSQEGTRPAEPQHF | TGCGCCAGCAGCCAAGAGGGAACTAGGCCAGCCGAGCCCCAGCATTTT
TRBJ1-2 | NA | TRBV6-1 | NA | CASSRWSGDTDYGYTF | TGTGCCAGCAGCCGCTGGTCGGGGGATACGGACTATGGCTACACCTTC
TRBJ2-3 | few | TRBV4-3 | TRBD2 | CASSRRLAGGSDTQYF | TGCGCCAGCAGCCGCCGACTAGCGGGAGGGTCAGATACGCAGTATTTT
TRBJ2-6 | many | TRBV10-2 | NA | CASSERRAGANVLTF | TGCGCCAGCAGTGAGAGGAGGGCTGGGGCCAACGTCCTGACTTTC
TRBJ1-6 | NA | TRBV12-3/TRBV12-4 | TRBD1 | CASSLDRAHNSPLHF | TGTGCCAGCAGCCTCGACAGGGCCCATAATTCACCCCTCCACTTT
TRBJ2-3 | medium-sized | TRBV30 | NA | CAWRNGQALLTDTQYF | TGTGCCTGGAGAAACGGGCAGGCCCTACTCACAGATACGCAGTATTTT
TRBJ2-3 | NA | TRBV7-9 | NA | CASSLGGPSPDTQYF | TGTGCCAGCAGCTTGGGGGGACCCTCCCCCGATACGCAGTATTTT
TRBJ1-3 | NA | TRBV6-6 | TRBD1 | CASSSGQAGNTIYF | TGTGCCAGCAGCTCCGGACAGGCTGGAAACACCATATATTTT
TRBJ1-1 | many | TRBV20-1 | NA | CSAARGGTEAFF | TGCAGTGCTGCTCGAGGGGGCACTGAAGCTTTCTTT
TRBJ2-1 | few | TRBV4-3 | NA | CASSPLIGGDEQFF | TGCGCCAGCAGCCCATTGATCGGCGGGGATGAGCAGTTCTTC
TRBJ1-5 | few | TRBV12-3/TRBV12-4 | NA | CASSLNGDQPQHF | TGTGCCAGCAGTTTAAACGGGGATCAGCCCCAGCATTTT
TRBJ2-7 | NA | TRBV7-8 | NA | CASSLVVGAYEQYF | TGTGCCAGCAGCTTAGTGGTGGGGGCCTACGAGCAGTACTTC
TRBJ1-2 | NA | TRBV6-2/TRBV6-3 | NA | CASSSGMYYGYTF | TGTGCCAGCAGTTCCGGGATGTACTATGGCTACACCTTC
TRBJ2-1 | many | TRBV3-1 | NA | CASSQPKGEQFF | TGTGCCAGCAGCCAGCCTAAAGGTGAGCAGTTCTTC
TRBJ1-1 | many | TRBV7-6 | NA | CASSIGGLNTEAFF | TGTGCCAGCAGCATCGGGGGCCTGAACACTGAAGCTTTCTTT
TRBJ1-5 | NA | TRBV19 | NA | CASMEQGLGPQHF | TGTGCCAGTATGGAACAGGGACTGGGGCCCCAGCATTTT
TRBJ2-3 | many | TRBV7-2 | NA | CASSLALHLNTDTQYF | TGTGCCAGCAGCTTAGCGCTGCACCTTAACACAGATACGCAGTATTTT
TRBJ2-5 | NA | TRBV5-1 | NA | CASSPSGEETQYF | TGCGCCAGCAGCCCGAGCGGAGAAGAGACCCAGTACTTC
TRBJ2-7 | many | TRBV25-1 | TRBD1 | CASSGRTGGVNEQYF | TGTGCCAGCAGTGGCCGGACAGGGGGCGTCAACGAGCAGTACTTC
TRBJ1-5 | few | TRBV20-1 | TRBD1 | CSAREAGGGNQPQHF | TGCAGTGCTAGAGAGGCAGGGGGGGGCAATCAGCCCCAGCATTTT
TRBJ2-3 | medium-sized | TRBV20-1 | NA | CSARVPRSTDTQYF | TGCAGTGCTAGAGTCCCCAGGAGCACAGATACGCAGTATTTT
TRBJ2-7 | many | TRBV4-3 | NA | CASSQDLVRSSYEQYF | TGCGCCAGCAGCCAAGATCTCGTACGAAGCTCCTACGAGCAGTACTTC
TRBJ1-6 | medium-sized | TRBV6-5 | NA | CASTAGQYNSPLHF | TGTGCCAGCACTGCGGGACAATATAATTCACCCCTCCACTTT
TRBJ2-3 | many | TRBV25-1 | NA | CASSQNWVLQYF | TGTGCCAGCAGCCAGAACTGGGTCTTGCAGTATTTT
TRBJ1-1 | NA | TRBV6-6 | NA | CASSSPDRSEAFF | TGTGCCAGCAGCTCTCCCGACAGATCCGAAGCTTTCTTT
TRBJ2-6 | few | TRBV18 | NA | CASSPLAGSGANVLTF | TGTGCCAGCTCACCATTAGCCGGATCTGGGGCCAACGTCCTGACTTTC
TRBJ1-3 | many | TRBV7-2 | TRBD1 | CASSFKPGQGTNTIYF | TGTGCCAGCAGCTTCAAACCGGGACAGGGGACAAACACCATATATTTT
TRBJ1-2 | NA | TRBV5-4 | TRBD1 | CASSGQGRGYTF | TGTGCCAGCAGCGGACAGGGAAGAGGCTACACCTTC